The 5 T cell receptor beta chains below were found in one sample sequenced in a study of T cells in Graves' hyperthyroidism and ophthalmopathy. TCR beta CDR3 regions were amplified from RNA. The primer set for the first-round RT-PCR of the TCR CDR3 was HTBI. TCRdb re-called the multiplex PCR reads with MiXCR, one entry per CDR3 protein. The sample gives hundreds of thousands of distinct CDR3 sequences, 14% to 15% of which show up once; around 4.5% is in the top ten. Sequencing was carried out using blood. The source of these receptors is a woman in her forties with Graves' ophthalmopathy.

Ten or more counts support this clonotype. The CDR3 DNA sequence: TGTGCCACCAGCAGAGCCCGAAATAGCAATCAGCCCCAGCATTTT. Its translation is CATSRARNSNQPQHF. The chain is built from TRBV15 and TRBJ1-5; D unclear. V dropped 1 base and J dropped 0 bases, with 7 bases sitting between them. From germline, CDR1 is LNHNV and CDR2 YYDKDF (reference sequence). CDR3 length: 15 amino acids. Complete variable domain (other parts from reference TRBV15 and TRBJ1-5): DAMVIQNPRYQVTQFGKPVTLSCSQTLNHNVMYWYQQKSSQAPKLLFHYYDKDFNNEADTPDNFQSRRPNTSFCFLDIRSPGLGDTAMYLCATSRARNSNQPQHFGDGTRLSIL.

This clonotype was detected ten times or more. The chain carries TRBV7-2 and TRBJ2-5; tentatively, D is TRBD1 (6 bases). This CDR3 has 14 amino acids. Germline CDR1 and CDR2: SGHTA and FQGNSA. V lost 4 bases and J lost 2, with 11 bases in between. The CDR3 spells CASSSTRGQETQYF. CDR3 DNA sequence: TGTGCCAGCAGCTCCACTAGGGGGCAAGAGACCCAGTACTTC.

This clonotype was picked up many times. This chain joins TRBV28 and TRBJ2-7, with D possibly being TRBD2 (6 bases). This CDR3 comprises 14 residues. Trimming left V 5 bases short and J 3 bases short, with 14 bases between. The germline V gene encodes CDR1 MDHEN and CDR2 SYDVKM. CDR3 bases: TGTGCCAGCAGTGATAGCGGAGACATCTACGAGCAGTACTTC. It encodes CASSDSGDIYEQYF.

Concerning this clonotype: With a much larger clone just one base away, this may be a read error. The V call is TRBV2, the J call TRBJ1-1; D unclear. The length of the CDR3 is 10 residues. Trimming cost V 5 bases and J 11 bases, with 9 bases left between them. Germline CDR1 SNHLY, CDR2 FYNNEI. The CDR3 protein is CASSNAGAFF. The CDR3 DNA reads as TGTGCCAGCAGTAACGCGGGGGCTTTCTTT.

This clonotype was observed at least ten times. This rearrangement joins TRBV15 to TRBJ2-7; maybe TRBD1 (8 bases). V lost 0 bases, J lost 7 bases, and 16 bases lay in between. From germline, CDR1 is LNHNV and CDR2 YYDKDF (reference sequence). This CDR3 is built from 15 residues. The CDR3 loop reads CATSRDFTGGGEQYF. DNA for the CDR3: TGTGCCACCAGCAGAGATTTTACAGGGGGGGGAGAGCAGTACTTC.